This T cell receptor (beta chain) came from a study of T-cell reconstitution after alpha-beta-depleted transplantation in children. Broader study findings: Surviving recipient T cells and thymic progenitors accounted for the high day-60 TCRbeta diversity observed in some patients. One year after transplant, T-cell counts and diversity came mostly from newly produced T cells. About two months after transplant, alpha-beta T cells reportedly came from several hundred expanded graft clones.

Preparing the TCRbeta library involved the use of unique molecular identifiers. TCRdb reprocessed the PCR reads with MiXCR, giving one entry per CDR3 protein. Among hundreds of thousands of distinct CDR3 sequences, about 16% were seen once, and the ten largest hold just under 5%. A word on this clonotype: Its cognate antigen is unknown. Given a much more abundant clone one base away, this may be a read error. This is likely a read error, given that the CDR3 carries no conserved phenylalanine or tryptophan at its end.

With 7 bases removed from V and 1 base from J, the gap between germline ends came to 11 bases. The CDR3 runs 14 residues. Germline CDR1 is MGHDK and CDR2 is SYGVNS. The chain links TRBV25-1 to TRBJ2-4; a weak D match, TRBD1 (6 bases). Sequencing was performed on PBMCs, mostly from graft donor cells, taken 360 days after TCRalphabeta/CD19-depleted stem cell transplant. This clonotype was sampled from a male patient between 5 and 17 years old who had a stem cell transplant for acute lymphoblastic leukemia, so the T cells may come from the graft donor. The CDR3 DNA follows: TGTGCCAGCAACAGGGTGCGGGCCAAAAACATTCAGTACTGC. Its protein is CASNRVRAKNIQYC.